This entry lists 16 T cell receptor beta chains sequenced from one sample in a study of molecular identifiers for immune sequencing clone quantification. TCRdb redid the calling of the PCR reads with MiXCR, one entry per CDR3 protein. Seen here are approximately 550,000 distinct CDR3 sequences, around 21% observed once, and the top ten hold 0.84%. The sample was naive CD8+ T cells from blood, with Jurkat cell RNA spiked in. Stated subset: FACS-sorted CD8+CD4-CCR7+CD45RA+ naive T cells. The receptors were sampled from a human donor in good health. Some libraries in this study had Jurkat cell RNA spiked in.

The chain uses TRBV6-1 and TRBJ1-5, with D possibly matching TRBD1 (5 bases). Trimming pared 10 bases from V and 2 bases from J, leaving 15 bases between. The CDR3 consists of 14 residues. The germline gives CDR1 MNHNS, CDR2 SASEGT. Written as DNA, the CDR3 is TGTGCCACCCAAGAAGGGGTCGGCAATCAGCCCCAGCATTTT. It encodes CATQEGVGNQPQHF.

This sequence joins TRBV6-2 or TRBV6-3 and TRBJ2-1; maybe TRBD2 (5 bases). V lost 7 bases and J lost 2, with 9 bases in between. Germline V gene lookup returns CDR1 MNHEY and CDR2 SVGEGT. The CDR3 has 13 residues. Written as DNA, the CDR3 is TGTGCCAGCACCGACTACGCCTACAATGAGCAGTTCTTC. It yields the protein CASTDYAYNEQFF.

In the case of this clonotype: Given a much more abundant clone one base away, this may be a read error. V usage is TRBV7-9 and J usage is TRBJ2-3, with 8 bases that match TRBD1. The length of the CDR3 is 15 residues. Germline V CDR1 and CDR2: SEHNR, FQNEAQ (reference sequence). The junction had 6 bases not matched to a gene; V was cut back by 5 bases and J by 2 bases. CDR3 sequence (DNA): TGTGCCAGCAGCCCGACAGGGGCGGACACAGATACGCAGTATTTT. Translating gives CASSPTGADTDTQYF.

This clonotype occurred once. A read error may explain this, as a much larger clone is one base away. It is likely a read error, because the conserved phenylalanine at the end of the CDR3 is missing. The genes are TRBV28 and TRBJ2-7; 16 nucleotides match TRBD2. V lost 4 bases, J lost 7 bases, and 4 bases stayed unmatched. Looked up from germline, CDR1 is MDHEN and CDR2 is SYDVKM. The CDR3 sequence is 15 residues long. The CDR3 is CASSSGTSGRGEQYL. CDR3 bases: TGTGCCAGCAGTTCCGGGACTAGCGGGAGGGGGGAGCAGTACCTC.

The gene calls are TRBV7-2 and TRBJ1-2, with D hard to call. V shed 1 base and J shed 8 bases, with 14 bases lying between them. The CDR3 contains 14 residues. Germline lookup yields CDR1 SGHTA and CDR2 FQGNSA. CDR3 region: CASSLGPDDGGYTF. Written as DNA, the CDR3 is TGTGCCAGCAGCTTAGGGCCGGATGACGGAGGCTACACCTTC.

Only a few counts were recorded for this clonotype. CDR3 nucleotides: TGTGCCAGCAGCGTAAGCGGGAGGGCCGGCACAGATACGCAGTATTTT. It codes for CASSVSGRAGTDTQYF. The chain carries TRBV9 and TRBJ2-3; 10 bases map to TRBD2. Germline trimming cut 1 base from V and 1 base from J; bases unmatched to any gene: 3. This CDR3 contains 16 residues. The germline V gene encodes CDR1 SGDLS and CDR2 YYNGEE.

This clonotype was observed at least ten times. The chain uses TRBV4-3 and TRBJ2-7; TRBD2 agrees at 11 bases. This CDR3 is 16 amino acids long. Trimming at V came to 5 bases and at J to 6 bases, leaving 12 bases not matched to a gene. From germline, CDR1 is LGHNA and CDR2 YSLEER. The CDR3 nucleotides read TGCGCCAGCAGCTCGAGAACGGGGCTAGCGGGAGGCGAGCAGTACTTC. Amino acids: CASSSRTGLAGGEQYF.

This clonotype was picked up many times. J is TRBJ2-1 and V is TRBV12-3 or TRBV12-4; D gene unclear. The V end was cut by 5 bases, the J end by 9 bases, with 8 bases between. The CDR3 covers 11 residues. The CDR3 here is CASSIIAEQFF. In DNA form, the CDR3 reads TGTGCCAGCAGTATAATCGCTGAGCAGTTCTTC.

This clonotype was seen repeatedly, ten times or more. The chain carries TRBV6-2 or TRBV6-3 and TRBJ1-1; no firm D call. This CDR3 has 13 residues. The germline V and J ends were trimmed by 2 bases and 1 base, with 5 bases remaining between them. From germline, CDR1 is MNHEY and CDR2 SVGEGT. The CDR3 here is CASSYQPNTEAFF. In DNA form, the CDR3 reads TGTGCCAGCAGTTACCAGCCGAACACTGAAGCTTTCTTT.

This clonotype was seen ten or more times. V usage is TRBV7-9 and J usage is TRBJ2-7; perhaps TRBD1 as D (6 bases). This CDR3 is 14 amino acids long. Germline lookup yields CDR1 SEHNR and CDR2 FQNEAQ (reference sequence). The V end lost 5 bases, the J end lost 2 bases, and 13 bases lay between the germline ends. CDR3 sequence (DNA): TGTGCCAGCAGCCCCCCTGGACAGACCTACGAGCAGTACTTC. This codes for CASSPPGQTYEQYF.

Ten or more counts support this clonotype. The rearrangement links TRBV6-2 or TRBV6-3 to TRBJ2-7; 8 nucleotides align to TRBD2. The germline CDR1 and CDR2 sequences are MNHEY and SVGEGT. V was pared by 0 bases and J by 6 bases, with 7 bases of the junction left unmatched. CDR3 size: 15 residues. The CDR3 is CASSYSVSGNGEQYF. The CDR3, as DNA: TGTGCCAGCAGTTACTCGGTTAGCGGGAACGGCGAGCAGTACTTC.

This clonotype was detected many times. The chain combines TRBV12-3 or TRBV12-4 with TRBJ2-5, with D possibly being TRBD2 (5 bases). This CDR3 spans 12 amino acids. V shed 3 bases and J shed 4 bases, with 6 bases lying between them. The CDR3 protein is CASSFSAETQYF. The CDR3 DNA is TGTGCCAGCAGTTTTAGCGCAGAGACCCAGTACTTC.

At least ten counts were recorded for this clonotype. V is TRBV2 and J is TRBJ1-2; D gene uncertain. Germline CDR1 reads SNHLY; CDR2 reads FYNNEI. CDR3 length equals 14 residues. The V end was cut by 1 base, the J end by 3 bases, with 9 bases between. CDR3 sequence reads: CASSEVGQYYGYTF. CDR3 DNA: TGTGCCAGCAGTGAAGTTGGGCAGTACTATGGCTACACCTTC.

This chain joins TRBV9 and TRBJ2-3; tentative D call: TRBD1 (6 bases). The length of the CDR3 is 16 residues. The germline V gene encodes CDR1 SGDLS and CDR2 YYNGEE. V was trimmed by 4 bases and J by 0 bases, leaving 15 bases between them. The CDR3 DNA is TGTGCCAGCAGCCCTAAGGACAGACCTAGCACAGATACGCAGTATTTT. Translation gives CASSPKDRPSTDTQYF.

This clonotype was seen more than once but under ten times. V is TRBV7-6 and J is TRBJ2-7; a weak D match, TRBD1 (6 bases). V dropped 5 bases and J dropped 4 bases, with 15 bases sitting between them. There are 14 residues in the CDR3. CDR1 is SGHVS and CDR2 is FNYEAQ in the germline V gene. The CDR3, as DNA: TGTGCCAGCAGCCCTCATCAGGGGTCGTACGAGCAGTACTTC. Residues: CASSPHQGSYEQYF.

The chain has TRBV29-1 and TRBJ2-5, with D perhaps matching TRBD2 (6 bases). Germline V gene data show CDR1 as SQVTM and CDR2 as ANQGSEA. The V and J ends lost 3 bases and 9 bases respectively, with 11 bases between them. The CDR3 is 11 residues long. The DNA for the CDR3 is TGCAGCGTTGATCCGGGGGAGTCCCAGTACTTC. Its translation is CSVDPGESQYF.